The rows below give T cell receptor beta chains drawn from one sample of a study of blood T cell repertoires in COVID-19. Using immunoSEQ multiplex PCR, the repertoire was profiled, and TCRdb retains in-frame clones only, with some absent. The data contain 70,000 to 90,000 clones, roughly 77% of them singletons. Sequenced material: peripheral blood. These receptors were obtained from a human donor in a cohort sampled during active COVID-19. CDR3s include the opening cysteine and the closing phenylalanine or tryptophan. Each record gives: CDR3 protein, CDR3 DNA, V gene, J gene, clone size, D gene. A D gene is named only where the DNA matches it firmly. For some rows the clone size is stated as once, few or many, or as a class when expanded; others skip it.

CDR3: CASSNPRGRHF
DNA: TGTGCCAGCAGCAATCCCAGGGGTCGCCACTTC
V: TRBV28
J: TRBJ2-7
size: -
D: -

CDR3: CASSQFPADEQFF
DNA: TGTGCCAGCAGCCAATTCCCCGCGGATGAGCAGTTCTTC
V: TRBV3-1/TRBV3-2
J: TRBJ2-1
size: -
D: -

CDR3: CASSFEWSDSGNTIYF
DNA: TGTGCCAGCAGCTTTGAATGGAGCGACTCTGGAAACACCATATATTTT
V: TRBV7-9
J: TRBJ1-3
size: -
D: -

CDR3: CASSPPKGRGTDTQYF
DNA: TGTGCCAGCTCACCACCGAAAGGGCGGGGCACAGATACGCAGTATTTT
V: TRBV18
J: TRBJ2-3
size: -
D: -

CDR3: CASRETGGNNYGYTF
DNA: TGTGCCAGTAGGGAAACAGGGGGCAACAACTATGGCTACACCTTC
V: TRBV19
J: TRBJ1-2
size: -
D: TRBD1

CDR3: CASSLSDIRNTEAFF
DNA: TGCGCCAGCAGCTTGTCGGACATCAGGAACACTGAAGCTTTCTTT
V: TRBV5-1
J: TRBJ1-1
size: few
D: -

CDR3: CASSRDRVYEQYF
DNA: TGTGCCAGCAGCCGGGACAGGGTCTACGAGCAGTACTTC
V: TRBV5-4
J: TRBJ2-7
size: -
D: TRBD1

CDR3: CSVEIRANTGELFF
DNA: TGCAGCGTGGAGATCAGGGCGAACACCGGGGAGCTGTTTTTT
V: TRBV29-1
J: TRBJ2-2
size: -
D: -

CDR3: CASSQDLAASTDTQYF
DNA: TGTGCCAGCAGCCAAGATCTAGCGGCTAGCACAGATACGCAGTATTTT
V: TRBV3-1/TRBV3-2
J: TRBJ2-3
size: -
D: TRBD2

CDR3: CASSQGLTNIQYF
DNA: TGTGCCAGCAGTCAGGGTCTCACTAACATTCAGTACTTC
V: TRBV6-2/TRBV6-3
J: TRBJ2-4
size: -
D: -

CDR3: CASSLTSQDTQYF
DNA: TGTGCCAGCAGCTTAACCAGTCAGGATACGCAGTATTTT
V: TRBV7-3
J: TRBJ2-3
size: -
D: -

CDR3: CASSQHRMAQHF
DNA: TGTGCCAGCAGCCAACACCGTATGGCCCAGCATTTT
V: TRBV12-3/TRBV12-4
J: TRBJ1-5
size: once
D: -

CDR3: CASSLGGQRNEQFF
DNA: TGCGCCAGCAGCTTGGGAGGACAGCGTAATGAGCAGTTCTTC
V: TRBV5-1
J: TRBJ2-1
size: -
D: -

CDR3: CASSVVAGEGEQFF
DNA: TGTGCCAGCAGTGTGGTAGCGGGAGAGGGTGAGCAGTTCTTC
V: TRBV2
J: TRBJ2-1
size: -
D: TRBD2

CDR3: CATNSGVYNEQFF
DNA: TGTGCCACCAATAGCGGGGTCTACAATGAGCAGTTCTTC
V: TRBV24-1
J: TRBJ2-1
size: -
D: TRBD2

CDR3: CASSLDNGRYEQYF
DNA: TGTGCCAGCAGCTTAGACAATGGGAGGTACGAGCAGTACTTC
V: TRBV7-2
J: TRBJ2-7
size: -
D: -

CDR3: CASSPPMGYTF
DNA: TGTGCCAGCTCACCTCCAATGGGCTACACCTTC
V: TRBV18
J: TRBJ1-2
size: -
D: -

CDR3: CASRTDRTYEQYF
DNA: TGTGCCAGCAGAACGGACAGAACGTACGAGCAGTACTTC
V: TRBV25-1
J: TRBJ2-7
size: few
D: -

CDR3: CASFARGLSNQPQHF
DNA: TGTGCCAGCTTCGCCAGGGGGCTGAGCAATCAGCCCCAGCATTTT
V: TRBV2
J: TRBJ1-5
size: -
D: TRBD1

CDR3: CASSLAGMETQYF
DNA: TGTGCCAGCAGCTTAGCCGGGATGGAGACCCAGTACTTC
V: TRBV7-9
J: TRBJ2-5
size: -
D: -

CDR3: CSARVSDKKFF
DNA: TGCAGTGCTAGAGTGAGTGATAAGAAGTTCTTC
V: TRBV20-1
J: TRBJ2-1
size: -
D: -

CDR3: CASSPGTGVETQYF
DNA: TGTGCCAGCTCACCGGGGACAGGCGTGGAGACCCAGTACTTC
V: TRBV18
J: TRBJ2-5
size: -
D: TRBD1

CDR3: CSAPSGNTQYF
DNA: TGCAGTGCTCCTTCGGGAAATACGCAGTATTTT
V: TRBV20-1
J: TRBJ2-3
size: -
D: -

CDR3: CASSPQTDNQPQHF
DNA: TGTGCCAGCAGTCCGCAGACAGACAATCAGCCCCAGCATTTT
V: TRBV6-2/TRBV6-3
J: TRBJ1-5
size: -
D: -

CDR3: CASSQQQGTYEQYF
DNA: TGTGCCAGCAGCCAACAACAGGGGACCTACGAGCAGTACTTC
V: TRBV7-2
J: TRBJ2-7
size: once
D: TRBD1

CDR3: CASSQDWLGQSLRPQHF
DNA: TGCGCCAGCAGCCAAGATTGGTTGGGACAGTCCCTCCGGCCCCAGCATTTT
V: TRBV4-1
J: TRBJ1-5
size: -
D: TRBD1

CDR3: CATSRAFWQGGGNQPQHF
DNA: TGTGCCACCAGCAGAGCATTTTGGCAGGGAGGCGGCAATCAGCCCCAGCATTTT
V: TRBV15
J: TRBJ1-5
size: -
D: -

CDR3: CASSTGGRQGYTF
DNA: TGTGCCAGCAGCACAGGGGGGAGACAGGGCTACACCTTC
V: TRBV7-9
J: TRBJ1-2
size: few
D: TRBD1

CDR3: CASSQGDIRYEQYF
DNA: TGTGCCAGCAGCCAAGGGGACATAAGATACGAGCAGTACTTC
V: TRBV3-1/TRBV3-2
J: TRBJ2-7
size: -
D: -

CDR3: CASSQGAAGVETDTQYF
DNA: TGTGCCAGCAGCCAAGGGGCAGCGGGAGTTGAGACAGATACGCAGTATTTT
V: TRBV4-2
J: TRBJ2-3
size: once
D: TRBD2

CDR3: CASSPRTGNPGVYEQYF
DNA: TGTGCCAGCAGCCCTCGGACAGGGAATCCCGGTGTCTACGAGCAGTACTTC
V: TRBV4-2
J: TRBJ2-7
size: few
D: TRBD1

CDR3: CAWATGGPYNEQFF
DNA: TGTGCCTGGGCCACAGGGGGGCCTTACAATGAGCAGTTCTTC
V: TRBV30
J: TRBJ2-1
size: -
D: TRBD1

CDR3: CASSSLAGGTDTQYF
DNA: TGTGCCAGCAGCTCCCTAGCGGGAGGGACGGATACGCAGTATTTT
V: TRBV5-5
J: TRBJ2-3
size: -
D: TRBD2

CDR3: CASSLSLAGAYNEQFF
DNA: TGTGCCAGCAGCCTTTCTCTAGCGGGTGCCTACAATGAGCAGTTCTTC
V: TRBV3-1/TRBV3-2
J: TRBJ2-1
size: -
D: TRBD2

CDR3: CASSPRRTGDNEQFF
DNA: TGTGCCAGCTCACCCCGCCGGACAGGGGACAATGAGCAGTTCTTC
V: TRBV18
J: TRBJ2-1
size: once
D: TRBD1

CDR3: CASSISAGNNSPLHF
DNA: TGTGCCAGTAGTATTTCGGCAGGGAACAATTCACCCCTCCACTTT
V: TRBV19
J: TRBJ1-6
size: -
D: -

CDR3: CATSESDRRTGYTF
DNA: TGTGCCACCAGTGAATCCGACAGGAGGACTGGCTACACCTTC
V: TRBV24-1
J: TRBJ1-2
size: -
D: -

CDR3: CASSPRVTGEGSDTQYF
DNA: TGTGCCAGCAGCCCAAGGGTGACGGGAGAGGGGTCAGATACGCAGTATTTT
V: TRBV7-2
J: TRBJ2-3
size: once
D: -

CDR3: CASSIAGAFEQFF
DNA: TGTGCCAGCAGTATAGCGGGAGCCTTTGAGCAGTTCTTC
V: TRBV6-5
J: TRBJ2-1
size: -
D: TRBD2

CDR3: CASSSDSLYYGYTF
DNA: TGCGCCAGCAGCTCCGACAGTTTATACTATGGCTACACCTTC
V: TRBV5-1
J: TRBJ1-2
size: -
D: -